A selection of T cell receptor beta chains follows, all from one sample in a study of blood T cell repertoires in COVID-19. Data came from immunoSEQ multiplex PCR; TCRdb stores just in-frame clones and leaves some out. The repertoire includes 150,000 to 200,000 clones, roughly 87% of them detected once, and roughly 1.5% sits in the top ten. The material sequenced was peripheral blood. Receptors originate from a woman in her forties or fifties with acute or convalescent COVID-19. CDR3s include the opening cysteine and the closing phenylalanine or tryptophan. Clone size is given for some rows only: seen once, a few or many times, or a class if the clone is expanded.

j_call v_call clone_size cdr3_aa
TRBJ2-3 TRBV11-3 NA CASSLSQRGSTDTQYF
TRBJ1-2 TRBV24-1 NA CATSARGYGYTF
TRBJ1-1 TRBV5-1 NA CASSPTAGLENTEAFF
TRBJ1-3 TRBV11-2 NA CASSQGANGNTIYF
TRBJ1-1 TRBV19 NA CASVLRGRPEAFF
TRBJ1-2 TRBV5-6 NA CASSSQGRGYTF
TRBJ1-4 TRBV7-2 once CASSLNPTGEGEKLFF
TRBJ2-1 TRBV18 NA CASSPPGLSGSSYNEQFF
TRBJ1-5 TRBV19 NA CASSPQGAREPQHF
TRBJ2-7 TRBV4-1 NA CASSQEVAGGPGEQYF
TRBJ1-1 TRBV5-1 NA CASSLTGEVTEAFF
TRBJ1-5 TRBV9 NA CASSPWKGDGQPQHF
TRBJ1-1 TRBV6-5 NA CASSYELEAFF
TRBJ1-3 TRBV5-5 NA CASSLEDNSGNTIYF